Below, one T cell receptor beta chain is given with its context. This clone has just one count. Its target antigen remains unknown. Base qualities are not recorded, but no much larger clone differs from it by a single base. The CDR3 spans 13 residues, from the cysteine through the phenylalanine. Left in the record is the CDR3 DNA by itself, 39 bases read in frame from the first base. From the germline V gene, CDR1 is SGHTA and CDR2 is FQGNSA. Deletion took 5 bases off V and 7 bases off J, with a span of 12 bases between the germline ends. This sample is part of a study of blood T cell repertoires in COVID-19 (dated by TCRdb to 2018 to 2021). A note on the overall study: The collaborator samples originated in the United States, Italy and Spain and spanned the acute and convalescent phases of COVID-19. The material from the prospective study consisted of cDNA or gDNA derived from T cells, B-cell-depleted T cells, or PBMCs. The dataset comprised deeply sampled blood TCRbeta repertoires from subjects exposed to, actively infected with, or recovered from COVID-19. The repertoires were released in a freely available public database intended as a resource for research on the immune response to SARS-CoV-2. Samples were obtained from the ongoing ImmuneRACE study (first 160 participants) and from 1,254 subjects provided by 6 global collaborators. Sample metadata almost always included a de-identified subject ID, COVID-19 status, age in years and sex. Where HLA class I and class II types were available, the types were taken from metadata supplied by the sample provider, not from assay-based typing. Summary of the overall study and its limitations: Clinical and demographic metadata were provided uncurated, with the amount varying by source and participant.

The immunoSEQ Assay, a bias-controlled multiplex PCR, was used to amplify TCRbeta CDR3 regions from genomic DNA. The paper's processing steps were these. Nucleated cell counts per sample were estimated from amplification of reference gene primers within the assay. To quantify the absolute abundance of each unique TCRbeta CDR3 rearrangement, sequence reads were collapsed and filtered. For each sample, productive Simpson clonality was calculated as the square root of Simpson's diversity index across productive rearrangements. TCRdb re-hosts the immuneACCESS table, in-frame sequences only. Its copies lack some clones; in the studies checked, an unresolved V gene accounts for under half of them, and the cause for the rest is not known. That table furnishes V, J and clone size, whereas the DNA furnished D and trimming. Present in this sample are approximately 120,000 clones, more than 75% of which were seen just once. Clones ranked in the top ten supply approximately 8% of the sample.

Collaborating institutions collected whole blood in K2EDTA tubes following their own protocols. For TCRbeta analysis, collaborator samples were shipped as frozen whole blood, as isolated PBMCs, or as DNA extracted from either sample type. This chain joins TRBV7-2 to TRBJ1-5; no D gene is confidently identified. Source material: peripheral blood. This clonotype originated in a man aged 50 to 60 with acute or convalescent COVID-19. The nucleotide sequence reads TGTGCCAGCAGCCCTAATGGGCCCCAGCCCCAGCATTTT. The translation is CASSPNGPQPQHF. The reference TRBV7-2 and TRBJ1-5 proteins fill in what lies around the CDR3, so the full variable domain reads GAGVSQSPSNKVTEKGKDVELRCDPISGHTALYWYRQSLGQGLEFLIYFQGNSAPDKSGLPSDRFSAERTGGSVSTLTIQRTQQEDSAVYLCASSPNGPQPQHFGDGTRLSIL.